A single sample is the source of the 15 T cell receptor beta chains below, sequenced in a study of blood T cell repertoires in COVID-19. The protocol was immunoSEQ multiplex PCR, while the TCRdb copy is restricted to in-frame clones and leaves out a portion. This sample has about 59,000 clones, with around 90% found just once. The sample was peripheral blood. The receptors were sampled from a man older than 75 with acute or convalescent COVID-19.

The table lists this clone with a count of one. The chain is built from TRBV5-1 and TRBJ1-1; 11 nucleotides align to TRBD1. CDR1 is SGHRS and CDR2 is YFSETQ in the germline V gene. The CDR3 extends over 17 amino acids. Losses at the gene ends were 4 bases for V and 1 base for J; bases not matched to a gene: 9. CDR3 amino acids: CASSRSGTGGPNTEAFF. The CDR3 DNA sequence: TGCGCCAGCAGCAGGTCCGGGACAGGGGGACCGAACACTGAAGCTTTCTTT.

The J gene is TRBJ2-7, the V gene TRBV19, with TRBD2 identical over 7 bases. The CDR3 sequence is 13 residues long. Unmatched junction bases numbered 5, after V lost 9 bases and J lost 0 bases. Germline V lookup: CDR1 LNHDA, CDR2 SQIVND (reference sequence). In DNA form, the CDR3 reads TGTGCCAGCGGGGCTAGCGGCTCCTACGAGCAGTACTTC. This gives the protein CASGASGSYEQYF.

The chain links TRBV2 to TRBJ2-2; the D is unclear. This CDR3 has 15 residues. V was shortened by 4 bases and J by 0 bases, with 9 bases between the two germline ends. Germline loops: CDR1 SNHLY, CDR2 FYNNEI. CDR3 sequence: CASSVDTTNTGELFF. The CDR3 DNA is TGTGCCAGCAGTGTCGACACAACGAACACCGGGGAGCTGTTTTTT.

The gene calls are TRBV19 and TRBJ1-4; D perhaps matches TRBD1 (6 bases). The CDR3 loop spans 14 amino acids. In germline, CDR1 is LNHDA, CDR2 SQIVND (reference sequence). Trimming took off 5 bases at V and 2 bases at J, with 9 bases between the two ends. The CDR3 DNA reads TGTGCCAGTAGTCCCACAGGGACTAATGAAAAACTGTTTTTT. This sequence encodes CASSPTGTNEKLFF.

The genes are TRBV18 and TRBJ2-3; no reliable D call. The V end lost 0 bases, the J end lost 2 bases, and 9 bases lay between the germline ends. The CDR3 runs 15 residues. Germline values: CDR1 KGHSH, CDR2 LQKENI. The CDR3 spells CASSPPSGSTDTQYF. DNA for the CDR3: TGTGCCAGCTCACCACCGTCAGGCTCCACAGATACGCAGTATTTT. Supplemented by reference TRBV18 and TRBJ2-3, the full variable domain reads NAGVMQNPRHLVRRRGQEARLRCSPMKGHSHVYWYRQLPEEGLKFMVYLQKENIIDESGMPKERFSAEFPKEGPSILRIQQVVRGDSAAYFCASSPPSGSTDTQYFGPGTRLTVL.

The chain carries TRBV11-2 and TRBJ1-2; 7 nucleotides match TRBD1. The ends lost 5 bases at V and 7 bases at J; junction bases unmatched: 10. The CDR3 sequence is 14 residues long. Germline CDR1 and CDR2: SGHAT and FQNNGV. The CDR3 is CASSRMTGPAGYTF. CDR3 coding DNA: TGTGCCAGCAGCCGAATGACAGGGCCCGCTGGCTACACCTTC. Full variable domain (rest looked up from reference TRBV11-2 and TRBJ1-2): EAGVAQSPRYKIIEKRQSVAFWCNPISGHATLYWYQQILGQGPKLLIQFQNNGVVDDSQLPKDRFSAERLKGVDSTLKIQPAKLEDSAVYLCASSRMTGPAGYTFGSGTRLTVV.

The rearrangement uses TRBV6-2 or TRBV6-3 and TRBJ1-1; 7 bases map to TRBD1. Trimming removed 5 bases from V and 4 bases from J; junction bases left unmatched: 10. In germline, CDR1 is MNHEY, CDR2 SVGEGT. The CDR3 is 15 residues long. CDR3 region: CASSLGGQRTTEAFF. The CDR3 DNA is TGTGCCAGCAGTCTAGGGGGACAGAGGACCACTGAAGCTTTCTTT.

This sequence joins TRBV19 and TRBJ1-2; 8 bases map to TRBD1. V trimming: 3 bases; J trimming: 2 bases; junction bases outside the gene matches: 8. The CDR3 sequence is 16 residues long. Germline CDR1 and CDR2: LNHDA and SQIVND (reference sequence). CDR3 amino acids: CASSIDGTGTNYGYTF. The CDR3 DNA is TGTGCCAGTAGTATCGATGGGACAGGAACGAACTATGGCTACACCTTC.

This clone was observed a handful of times. Within the sample, other DNA sequences also encode this same CDR3. V gene TRBV7-9 combines with J gene TRBJ1-6; 7 nucleotides line up with TRBD1. This CDR3 comprises 14 residues. V lost 3 bases, J lost 7 bases, and 3 bases stayed unmatched. In germline, CDR1 is SEHNR, CDR2 FQNEAQ (reference sequence). Here the CDR3 DNA reads TGTGCCAGCAGCTTTGAGACAGGGAATTCACCCCTCCACTTT. This translates into CASSFETGNSPLHF.

The chain uses TRBV3-1 (or the pseudogene TRBV3-2) and TRBJ1-1; 7 positions match TRBD1. This CDR3 region has 15 residues. The V gene end was trimmed by 4 bases and the J gene end by 10 bases; junction bases not matched to a gene: 15. Germline lookup yields CDR1 LGHDT and CDR2 YNNKEL (reference sequence). The DNA of the CDR3 is TGTGCCAGCAGCCGCGGACAGGATTTGGGTACAGGAGCTTTCTTT. Translating gives CASSRGQDLGTGAFF.

This chain joins TRBV5-4 and TRBJ2-3, with a weak D call TRBD2 (6 bases). Germline CDR1 is SGHNT and CDR2 is YYREEE (reference sequence). The length of the CDR3 is 16 residues. The V end lost 4 bases, the J end lost 1 base, and 16 bases lay between the germline ends. The DNA for the CDR3 is TGTGCCAGCAGCCCGCCAGGGCGGGGTGGCACAGATACGCAGTATTTT. As protein: CASSPPGRGGTDTQYF.

This clone was found once. This chain links TRBV19 with TRBJ2-3, with 8 bases identical to TRBD2. The CDR3 loop spans 14 amino acids. Germline assignment: CDR1 LNHDA and CDR2 SQIVND (reference sequence). With V trimmed by 1 base and J by 5 bases, 2 bases remained unmatched. For the CDR3, the DNA is TGTGCCAGTAGTATAGCGGGGGGGCAAGATACGCAGTATTTT. Translation: CASSIAGGQDTQYF.

The CDR3 region has the DNA TGTGCCAGCAGCCATATACAGGGTCCTAACTATGGCTACACCTTC. This gives the protein CASSHIQGPNYGYTF. The chain recombines TRBV7-8 with TRBJ1-2, with a possible D match to TRBD1 (6 bases). The V end was cut by 5 bases, the J end by 0 bases, with 13 bases between. CDR3 size: 15 residues. CDR1 is SGHVS, CDR2 FQNEAQ, per germline.

The chain combines TRBV6-5 with TRBJ2-3; D is perhaps TRBD2 (7 bases). V shed 5 bases and J shed 2 bases, with 11 bases lying between them. The germline V gene encodes CDR1 MNHEY and CDR2 SVGAGI. The CDR3 contains 14 residues. This CDR3 is CASSKGGVTDTQYF. CDR3 in DNA: TGTGCCAGCAGTAAGGGGGGGGTCACAGATACGCAGTATTTT.

Many counts were recorded for this clone. The chain is built from TRBV7-9 and TRBJ2-1; tentative D call: TRBD1 (5 bases). Germline CDR1 and CDR2: SEHNR and FQNEAQ (reference sequence). This CDR3 contains 15 residues. Trimming removed 0 bases at V and 2 bases at J, with 8 bases between. The CDR3 DNA sequence: TGTGCCAGCAGCTTAGCGGAAGGGGCCTACAATGAGCAGTTCTTC. Protein sequence: CASSLAEGAYNEQFF.